The rows below give T cell receptor beta chains drawn from one sample of a study of PD-L1 blockade in urothelial cancer. Method: immunoSEQ multiplex PCR; TCRdb's copy keeps in-frame clones and lacks some. Of some 100,000 clones in the sample, approximately 91% were seen once. This material consisted of PBMCs, taken around atezolizumab (anti-PD-L1) treatment. These receptors originate from a woman older than 75 with urothelial cancer. Both conserved end residues are part of each CDR3. The order of the fields is J gene, D gene, clone size, V gene, CDR3 DNA, CDR3 protein. D genes are given only for firm matches. Clone size is stated in some rows and not others, as once, few, many or a class when expanded.

TRBJ1-1	TRBD1	-	TRBV30	TGTGCCTCTCTTACAGGGGCGAGAGGGACTGAAGCTTTCTTT	CASLTGARGTEAFF
TRBJ2-5	TRBD1	-	TRBV28	TGTGCCAGCAGTCCTGGGGACAGGGGGCGGGAGACCCAGTACTTC	CASSPGDRGRETQYF
TRBJ2-1	-	-	TRBV5-1	TGCGCCAGCAGTCCGGGAAGCTCCTACAATGAGCAGTTCTTC	CASSPGSSYNEQFF
TRBJ2-1	TRBD2	-	TRBV9	TGTGTCAGCAGCGTCACGGCGGGGGTCTCCTACAATGAGCAGTTCTTC	CVSSVTAGVSYNEQFF
TRBJ2-7	TRBD2	once	TRBV11-2	TGTGCCAGCAGCTTAGGTGGAGGACTAGCGGGCTACGAGCAGTACTTC	CASSLGGGLAGYEQYF
TRBJ2-7	TRBD2	-	TRBV5-1	TGCGCCAGCAGCCCGATTAGCGGGAGTTACGAGCAGTACTTC	CASSPISGSYEQYF
TRBJ2-7	-	-	TRBV5-1	TGCGCCAGCAGCTTGATGAGTGAGTTGGAGCAGTACTTC	CASSLMSELEQYF
TRBJ1-3	-	-	TRBV5-1	TGCGCCAGCAGCTTGGCAGGGCCTAACTCTGGAAACACCATATATTTT	CASSLAGPNSGNTIYF
TRBJ2-7	TRBD1	-	TRBV6-1	TGTGCCAGCAGTGATGGGACAGCCTTCTCCTACGAGCAGTACTTC	CASSDGTAFSYEQYF
TRBJ2-2	-	-	TRBV15	TGTGCCACCAGCGCCAACAGGGAAACCGGGGAGCTGTTTTTT	CATSANRETGELFF
TRBJ2-7	-	few	TRBV12-5	TGTGCTAGTGGGCTCAGGAAAACCTACGAGCAGTACTTC	CASGLRKTYEQYF
TRBJ2-7	TRBD2	-	TRBV9	TGTGCCAGCAGCCTCAGCGGGAACGACGAGCAGTACTTC	CASSLSGNDEQYF
TRBJ2-1	TRBD2	few	TRBV2	TGTGCCAGCACTCCGTCCCTAGCGGTAGCCTACAATGAGCAGTTCTTC	CASTPSLAVAYNEQFF
TRBJ1-4	-	-	TRBV30	TGTGCCTGGAGTGTAACAGGGATGAATGAAAAACTGTTTTTT	CAWSVTGMNEKLFF
TRBJ2-7	TRBD1	-	TRBV5-1	TGCGCCAGCAGCCCTGACAGGGGGCGGTTCGAGCAGTACTTC	CASSPDRGRFEQYF
TRBJ2-7	TRBD1	-	TRBV19	TGTGCCAGTAGGACAGGGGGTCCATTCTCCTACGAGCAGTACTTC	CASRTGGPFSYEQYF
TRBJ1-1	-	-	TRBV19	TGTGCCAGTAGTCGAACGGGATTCAACACTGAAGCTTTCTTT	CASSRTGFNTEAFF
TRBJ2-3	TRBD2	-	TRBV11-2	TGTGCCAGCAGCCTGGGGGGGGATACGCAGTATTTT	CASSLGGDTQYF